This TCR beta chain emerged from a study of vaccination effects on CD4 cells after COVID-19 (dated by TCRdb to 2022 to 2024). In the study overall: Post-vaccine samples across the study were collected a median of 72 days after the second dose, with a range of 14 to 241. A total of 10 COVID-19 convalescent patients and 4 SARS-CoV-2-naive healthy vaccine recipients were included in the full study. In the study, cultures from other donors were sequenced using the Oncomine TCR Beta short-read assay on an Illumina iSeq 100. SARS-CoV-2 spike-specific CD4+ TCR repertoires from before and after mRNA vaccination were compared in COVID-19 convalescent patients and in infection-naive vaccine recipients.

Per the germline V gene, SGHDN is the CDR1 and FVKESK is the CDR2. The CDR3 numbers 15 residues from cysteine through valine. The sequence is cut down to CDR3 DNA, 45 bases in frame from base 1. V loses 1 base of germline sequence and J loses 4 bases, and the interval between the two ends is 14 bases. The research as a whole found: Among healthy vaccine recipients, nearly all vaccine-induced clones were SARS-CoV-2 mono-reactive, and only 1 of 255 was cross-reactive with common cold coronaviruses. The study was limited by a small number of convalescent patients and lacked early post-infection timepoints. Clones induced by infection and clones induced by vaccination both contracted markedly at late timepoints after vaccination, which fits with T cell responses waning over time.

In the ViraFEST assay, PBMC were stimulated with viral peptide pools, and TCR sequencing was then used to find antigen-specific CD4+ T cell clonotypes based on their expansion. After around eleven days of culture, CD4+ T cells were isolated with the EasySep CD4+ T cell isolation kit. Each participant received two doses of an mRNA SARS-CoV-2 vaccine, either BNT162b2 or mRNA-1273. Negative nucleocapsid antibody results before and after vaccination confirmed that the healthy vaccine recipients had no prior SARS-CoV-2 infection. Over 1.5 million PBMC per well were cultured with approximately 10 ug/ml peptides in IMDM containing approximately 4.7% human AB serum, about 10 IU/ml IL-2 and gentamicin. On days 3 and 7, half of the culture medium was replaced with fresh IL-2-containing medium. Unless noted otherwise, every peptide stimulation condition was grown in triplicate wells. Using Ficoll-Paque Plus gradient centrifugation, PBMC were separated from whole blood and then either used fresh or cryopreserved at -140C. The overlapping peptide pools covered the spike proteins of SARS-CoV-2 as well as those of the common cold coronaviruses HCoV-NL63, HCoV-OC43 and HCoV-229E. The QIAamp micro DNA kit was used to extract genomic DNA from the cultured CD4+ T cells.

The receptor library was made with the immunoSEQ multiplex PCR assay. DNA from the cultured, isolated CD4+ T cells was subjected to TCR beta CDR3 sequencing. From the authors' description of their analysis: The analysis removed non-productive TCR sequences, trimmed reads to the CDR3 region, and retained only CDR3s that were 7 or more amino acids long. The MANAFEST web app was used to identify antigen-specific clonotypes by comparing expansion in peptide wells with expansion in reference cultures. For clones to be considered positive, expansion at FDR<0.05 versus reference and all other wells, an odds ratio above 5, and a frequency above 0.1% in two replicate wells were required. A clonotype was defined as cross-reactive if the clonotype was significantly expanded both in SARS-CoV-2 spike wells and in at least one common cold coronavirus spike condition. CDR3 similarity was assessed by Levenshtein distance using the stringdist R package, and unrooted trees were constructed with ape in R 3.6.1. TCRdb mirrors the immuneACCESS table, restricted to in-frame sequences. Some clones are absent from its copies; in checked studies, under half trace to an unresolved V gene, and the reason for the others is unknown. The V and J calls and the clone size are those of that table, but D and trimming were determined from the DNA. The sample has tens of thousands of clones on record, 73% of them singletons. The biggest ten clones account for less than 1.5% of the sample.

This clone came up once. Its target antigen remains unknown. Within one base of it there is no much larger clone, and no base qualities were kept. The clonotype comes from a human donor who received a COVID-19 vaccine. The input for sequencing was CD4+ T cells from PBMCs cultured with HCoV-229E spike peptides, taken after COVID-19 vaccination. The cell subset or site label on this specimen signifies: HCoV-229E spike overlapping peptide pool stimulation. The chain is made from TRBV14 and TRBJ2-7, and possibly TRBD1, on 5 matching bases. The nucleotide sequence reads TGTGCCAGCAGCCAAGCAACTGCAGGGAAGTACGAGCAGTACGTC. This encodes CASSQATAGKYEQYV.